Listed below are T cell receptor beta chains from one sample, sequenced in a study of shared clonotypes between healthy human individuals. TCRdb keeps only in-frame clones here, not all; method: immunoSEQ multiplex PCR. The sample holds 450,000 to 500,000 clones, roughly 80% seen once. Sequenced material: PBMCs. The receptors were sampled from a woman in her 40s in good health. Some clones in this sample may be carry-over from other donors' samples. CDR3s include the opening cysteine and the closing phenylalanine or tryptophan. The D gene is left open where the match is weak. Part of the rows lack a size; the others show once, few, many or a class for expanded clones.

TRBV9	NA	TRBJ1-2	many	TGTGCCAGCAGCGTAGTGACCGGGCAAACAGGCGGCTACACCTTC	CASSVVTGQTGGYTF
TRBV28	TRBD2	TRBJ2-2	NA	TGTGCCAGCATCCTAGCGGGAAACACCGGGGAGCTGTTTTTT	CASILAGNTGELFF
TRBV10-2	NA	TRBJ1-1	NA	TGCGCCAGCAGTGTTACCAGGGGCTTGCGCACTGAAGCTTTCTTT	CASSVTRGLRTEAFF
TRBV6-5	NA	TRBJ1-5	NA	TGTGCCAGCAGTTACTCGTCGGGGAGCAATCAGCCCCAGCATTTT	CASSYSSGSNQPQHF
TRBV7-9	TRBD1	TRBJ2-2	NA	TGTGCCAGCAGCCGGGACAGGGGCACCGGGGAGCTGTTTTTT	CASSRDRGTGELFF
TRBV7-8	TRBD2	TRBJ2-1	NA	TGTGCCAGCAGCTCCCTAGCGGGAGGTAACAATGAGCAGTTCTTC	CASSSLAGGNNEQFF
TRBV11-2	NA	TRBJ2-7	NA	TGTGCCAGCAGCTTAGCGGCCGGGAGCTCCTACGAGCAGTACTTC	CASSLAAGSSYEQYF
TRBV9	TRBD1	TRBJ2-6	once	TGTGCCAGCAGCGCCGGGGACAGGGGGCTTGGGGCCAACGTCCTGACTTTC	CASSAGDRGLGANVLTF
TRBV27	TRBD2	TRBJ2-1	NA	TGTGCCAGCAGATCCGGGACTAGCGGGATTTACAATGAGCAGTTCTTC	CASRSGTSGIYNEQFF
TRBV28	TRBD1	TRBJ1-2	NA	TGTGCCAGCAGTGACAGGGTGTATGGCTACACCTTC	CASSDRVYGYTF
TRBV28	TRBD2	TRBJ2-7	once	TGTGCCAGCAGTTTCGGGCTAGCGGGAGGCGAAGAGCAGTACTTC	CASSFGLAGGEEQYF
TRBV6-5	NA	TRBJ2-5	NA	TGTGCCAGCAGCCCCTCGGAGACCCAGTACTTC	CASSPSETQYF
TRBV5-6	TRBD1	TRBJ2-3	few	TGTGCCAGCAGCTTGCCCAGGGGGAGAGTTATTTTAGATACGCAGTATTTT	CASSLPRGRVILDTQYF
TRBV27	TRBD2	TRBJ2-1	NA	TGTGCCAGCAGCCCCGGGACTAGCACGTTACAGCAGTTCTTC	CASSPGTSTLQQFF
TRBV5-1	TRBD1	TRBJ1-1	NA	TGCGCCAGCAGCCCCGACAGGGTTACTGAAGCTTTCTTT	CASSPDRVTEAFF
TRBV7-3	TRBD2	TRBJ2-1	once	TGTGCCAGCAGCCCAGGCGGGGGCAATGAGCAGTTCTTC	CASSPGGGNEQFF
TRBV7-3	NA	TRBJ2-5	NA	TGTGCCAGCAGCAGGCCGGCGGCGGAAGAGACCCAGTACTTC	CASSRPAAEETQYF
TRBV30	NA	TRBJ2-2	NA	TGTGCCTGGAGTGCGGCAACAAACACCGGGGAGCTGTTTTTT	CAWSAATNTGELFF
TRBV29-1	TRBD1	TRBJ2-7	NA	TGCAGCGTTGAAGACGGGACAGGGAGTGGCGAGCAGTACTTC	CSVEDGTGSGEQYF
TRBV14	NA	TRBJ2-1	few	TGTGCCAGCAGACAAACGGACCCTCCCAATGAGCAGTTCTTC	CASRQTDPPNEQFF
TRBV4-1	TRBD1	TRBJ1-5	NA	TGCGCCAGCAGCCAAGAAATCCAGGGGGGTCAGCCCCAGCATTTT	CASSQEIQGGQPQHF
TRBV12-5	NA	TRBJ2-5	NA	TGTGCTAGTGGCCGGGACACCGGTGGGACCCAGTACTTC	CASGRDTGGTQYF
TRBV7-6	NA	TRBJ2-3	once	TGTGCCAGCAGCGCCGGGAGCACAGATACGCAGTATTTT	CASSAGSTDTQYF
TRBV7-2	TRBD2	TRBJ2-7	NA	TGTGCCAGCAGCTTATTGGCGGGAGTGGGATCCTACGAGCAGTACTTC	CASSLLAGVGSYEQYF
TRBV27	NA	TRBJ1-5	NA	TGTGCCAGCAGTCCAACACCCACACCACAGCCCCAGCATTTT	CASSPTPTPQPQHF